These 6 T cell receptor beta chains originate from one sample sequenced in a study of regulatory T cells in long-lasting Graves disease. With iRepertoire HTBI primers and Arm-PCR of CDR3 regions, TCR beta libraries were built. TCRdb analysed the multiplex PCR reads with MiXCR anew, one entry per CDR3 protein. Among fewer than 500,000 distinct CDR3 sequences, around 16% were seen once, and the ten largest hold about 12%. The time point was: newly diagnosed GD, antithyroid drugs for less than 3 months. From PBMCs, RNA was extracted and then used to make the TCR library. Another study also made use of these data, one on T cells in Graves' hyperthyroidism and ophthalmopathy.

The specimen comprised peripheral blood mononuclear cells (PBMCs), sampled at new diagnosis, from a patient treated with antithyroid drugs. These receptors came from a middle-aged man with Graves disease.

This clonotype was observed many times. V and J are TRBV28 and TRBJ2-7, with a tentative D call TRBD1 (7 bases). Looked up from germline, CDR1 is MDHEN and CDR2 is SYDVKM. The CDR3 runs 14 residues. V was cut by 6 bases and J by 9 bases, with 21 bases left in between. CDR3 loop: CASSLPEGALGQYF. The CDR3 coding sequence is TGTGCCAGCAGCCTGCCGGAGGGGGCGTTGGGGCAGTACTTC. The entire variable domain, with the rest obtained from reference TRBV28 and TRBJ2-7, is as follows: DVKVTQSSRYLVKRTGEKVFLECVQDMDHENMFWYRQDPGLGLRLIYFSYDVKMKEKGDIPEGYSVSREKKERFSLILESASTNQTSMYLCASSLPEGALGQYFGPGTRLTVT.

The table lists this clonotype with many counts. CDR3 residues: CASSLDEGDHTEAFF. The CDR3 nucleotides are TGTGCCAGCAGCTTAGATGAGGGAGACCACACTGAAGCTTTCTTT. The chain uses TRBV11-2 and TRBJ1-1; D is undetermined. The V and J ends lost 0 bases and 3 bases respectively, with 11 bases between them. The CDR3 sequence is 15 residues long. CDR1 is SGHAT and CDR2 is FQNNGV in the germline V gene.

V is TRBV20-1 and J is TRBJ2-1, with TRBD2 matching over 8 bases. Germline CDR1 DFQATT, CDR2 SNEGSKA (reference sequence). The ends lost 7 bases at V and 13 bases at J; junction bases unmatched: 18. The CDR3 runs to 14 residues. CDR3 nucleotides: TGCAGTGGTAAAGAGCTAGCGGGCCCCGTCGAACAGTTCTTC. This codes for CSGKELAGPVEQFF.

The V and J genes are TRBV6-2 or TRBV6-3 and TRBJ1-5; D uncertain. CDR1 is MNHEY and CDR2 is SVGEGT in the germline V gene. The CDR3 spans 15 residues. V was shortened by 4 bases and J by 2 bases, with 12 bases between the two germline ends. The CDR3 here is CASSLARWGNQPQHF. For the CDR3, the DNA is TGTGCCAGCAGTTTGGCCCGTTGGGGCAATCAGCCCCAGCATTTT.

This clonotype was detected ten times or more. The chain combines TRBV5-6 with TRBJ2-5; perhaps TRBD2 as D (5 bases). V lost 2 bases, J lost 5 bases, and 16 bases lay in between. This CDR3 is built from 15 residues. CDR1 and CDR2 (germline): SGHDT, YYEEEE. The CDR3 bases are TGTGCCAGCAGCTTAGTTGCGGGCCTTGGGGAGACCCAGTACTTC. Protein product: CASSLVAGLGETQYF.

This clonotype came up many times. V is TRBV12-5 and J is TRBJ2-1; TRBD2 might be the D (5 bases). CDR3 length: 11 residues. Trimming stripped 8 bases from V and 10 bases from J, with 12 bases between. The germline V gene encodes CDR1 LGHNT and CDR2 FRNRAP. The CDR3 reads CASMIQREQFF. CDR3 nucleotides: TGTGCTAGTATGATACAGCGGGAGCAGTTCTTC.